The clone carrying this T cell receptor beta chain was seen ten or more times. The sample is drawn from a study of identical twins' blood T cells. TCRdb re-analysed the 5' RACE reads in MiXCR, keeping a single row per CDR3 protein. In the table there are 350,000 to 400,000 distinct CDR3 sequences, about 28% of which are singletons. The germline gives CDR1 DFQATT, CDR2 SNEGSKA (reference sequence). The CDR3 is 13 residues long. Trimming took off 5 bases at V and 1 base at J, with 9 bases between the two ends. The genes are TRBV20-1 and TRBJ1-5, with D perhaps matching TRBD1 (5 bases). The clonotype originates from a woman aged 18 to 55 in good health. Material: PBMCs. This CDR3 is CSAEGDSNQPQHF. The CDR3, as DNA: TGCAGTGCTGAAGGGGACAGCAATCAGCCCCAGCATTTT.